A single sample is the source of the 31 T cell receptor beta chains below, sequenced in a study of T cells after yellow fever vaccination. TCRdb itself ran the 5' RACE reads through MiXCR, one entry per CDR3 protein. Among about 170,000 distinct CDR3 sequences listed, about 11% were seen once. Here the sequenced sample was CD8+ T cells sorted from PBMCs, taken 15 days after the yellow fever booster vaccination. These receptors were taken from a man between 18 and 29 years old who received the YFV17D yellow fever vaccine.

This chain joins TRBV19 and TRBJ2-6; no clear D gene. CDR1 is LNHDA, CDR2 SQIVND, per germline (reference sequence). V was shortened by 9 bases and J by 0 bases, with 9 bases between the two germline ends. This CDR3 has 14 amino acids. This CDR3 is CASLDISGANVLTF. The CDR3 DNA sequence: TGTGCCAGCCTAGACATCTCTGGGGCCAACGTCCTGACTTTC.

This clonotype was observed at least ten times. V gene TRBV4-1 combines with J gene TRBJ2-7; tentatively, D is TRBD1 (6 bases). From germline, CDR1 is MGHRA and CDR2 YSYEKL. This CDR3 contains 14 residues. Deletions cut 0 bases from V and 6 bases from J, with 12 bases between. The CDR3 coding sequence is TGCGCCAGCAGCCAAGATCTTACAGGGCGCGAGCAGTACTTC. Translating gives CASSQDLTGREQYF.

The V gene is TRBV20-1, the J gene TRBJ1-2; 9 bases align to TRBD1. The ends lost 3 bases at V and 4 bases at J; junction bases unmatched: 12. Germline CDR1 reads DFQATT; CDR2 reads SNEGSKA (reference sequence). The CDR3 runs 16 residues. The CDR3 region has the DNA TGCAGTGCTAGGTCGGGACAGGGAGTCGAGGGCTATGGCTACACCTTC. As protein: CSARSGQGVEGYGYTF.

The rearrangement links TRBV5-1 to TRBJ2-1; D assignment may be TRBD1 or TRBD2 (5 bases each). V was clipped by 0 bases and J by 9 bases, with 16 bases between them. The CDR3 is made up of 15 amino acids. Germline V gene lookup returns CDR1 SGHRS and CDR2 YFSETQ. The CDR3 loop reads CASSLGYGAGIEQFF. The CDR3 DNA reads TGCGCCAGCAGCTTGGGTTACGGGGCCGGAATTGAGCAGTTCTTC. The full variable domain, rest sourced from reference TRBV5-1 and TRBJ2-1, is KAGVTQTPRYLIKTRGQQVTLSCSPISGHRSVSWYQQTPGQGLQFLFEYFSETQRNKGNFPGRFSGRQFSNSRSEMNVSTLELGDSALYLCASSLGYGAGIEQFFGPGTRLTVL.

The sample holds a few counts of this clonotype. The rearrangement links TRBV18 to TRBJ2-7, with 13 nucleotides matching TRBD2. This CDR3 is 16 amino acids long. After removal of 4 bases from V and 6 bases from J, the junction contained 9 bases not matched to a gene. Germline V lookup: CDR1 KGHSH, CDR2 LQKENI. CDR3 protein: CASSRELAGGLSEQYV. CDR3 nucleotides: TGTGCCAGCTCACGGGAACTAGCGGGGGGGCTCTCCGAGCAGTACGTC.

This clonotype turned up a few times. The chain carries TRBV5-1 and TRBJ2-5; D ambiguous. The germline gives CDR1 SGHRS, CDR2 YFSETQ. V was cut by 0 bases and J by 4 bases, with 10 bases left in between. This CDR3 region has 14 residues. In nucleotides, the CDR3 is TGCGCCAGCAGCTTGGTTGGTTCGGCAGAGACCCAGTACTTC. As protein: CASSLVGSAETQYF.

V and J are TRBV29-1 and TRBJ2-7; the match to TRBD2 covers 7 bases. Germline CDR1 reads SQVTM; CDR2 reads ANQGSEA. The CDR3 loop spans 12 amino acids. Losses at the gene ends were 5 bases for V and 6 bases for J; bases not matched to a gene: 7. CDR3 protein: CSVPGGTGEQYF. The CDR3 DNA sequence: TGCAGCGTTCCGGGGGGAACCGGCGAGCAGTACTTC.

This clonotype was counted only a few times. The chain uses TRBV10-1 and TRBJ2-3, with D hard to call. V was trimmed by 8 bases and J by 6 bases, leaving 15 bases between them. In germline, CDR1 is WNHNN, CDR2 SYGVQD (reference sequence). This CDR3 region has 13 residues. The CDR3, as DNA: TGCGCCAGCCAACAAGTTGTCGAGGATACGCAGTATTTT. Translating gives CASQQVVEDTQYF.

The CDR3 DNA follows: TGCAGTGCTAGTAGGGCTTCTACTCTCACGGACCCTAGCAATCAGCCCCAGCATTTT. Encoded protein: CSASRASTLTDPSNQPQHF. This chain joins TRBV20-1 and TRBJ1-5; D gene ambiguous. Germline CDR1 DFQATT, CDR2 SNEGSKA (reference sequence). The CDR3 totals 19 residues. Trimming pared 3 bases from V and 0 bases from J, leaving 24 bases between.

This clonotype was counted between two and nine times. The V and J genes are TRBV6-5 and TRBJ2-2, with 9 bases lining up with TRBD2. V was pared by 1 base and J by 4 bases, with 4 bases of the junction left unmatched. Per the germline V gene, CDR1 is MNHEY and CDR2 is SVGAGI. The CDR3 totals 16 residues. This CDR3 is CASSYWRGGGTGELFF. The CDR3 coding sequence is TGTGCCAGCAGTTACTGGCGGGGGGGAGGCACCGGGGAGCTGTTTTTT.

The chain links TRBV19 to TRBJ1-1; TRBD1 agrees at 8 bases. The CDR3 extends over 13 amino acids. Germline V gives CDR1 LNHDA, CDR2 SQIVND (reference sequence). V lost 6 bases, J lost 5 bases, and 5 bases stayed unmatched. The CDR3 DNA reads as TGTGCCAGTAGGGACGACAGGGGTACTGAAGCTTTCTTT. Protein: CASRDDRGTEAFF. Drawing the rest from reference TRBV19 and TRBJ1-1, the complete variable domain is DGGITQSPKYLFRKEGQNVTLSCEQNLNHDAMYWYRQDPGQGLRLIYYSQIVNDFQKGDIAEGYSVSREKKESFPLTVTSAQKNPTAFYLCASRDDRGTEAFFGQGTRLTVV.

This chain links TRBV25-1 with TRBJ2-3, with 7 nucleotides matching TRBD2. The CDR3 runs to 13 residues. Germline V gene sequence: CDR1 MGHDK, CDR2 SYGVNS. V shed 4 bases and J 2 bases; nucleotides not matched to a gene: 0. This CDR3 reads CASSGDYTDTQYF. For the CDR3, the DNA is TGTGCCAGCAGTGGGGACTACACAGATACGCAGTATTTT.

The V gene is TRBV7-9, the J gene TRBJ2-5; 9 positions agree with TRBD2. Germline trimming cut 5 bases from V and 5 bases from J; bases unmatched to any gene: 9. Germline CDR1 is SEHNR and CDR2 is FQNEAQ (reference sequence). The CDR3 has 15 amino acids. The CDR3 coding sequence is TGTGCCAGCAGCCCCGGACTAGCGAGTTCCGAGACCCAGTACTTC. Its translation is CASSPGLASSETQYF.

This clonotype was counted at least ten times. V usage is TRBV7-8 and J usage is TRBJ2-2, with D possibly matching TRBD1 (5 bases). The CDR3 runs to 13 residues. V lost 10 bases and J 4 bases, leaving 13 bases between the germline ends. CDR1 and CDR2 from the germline V gene are SGHVS and FQNEAQ. The CDR3 is CATREGVTGELFF. Here the CDR3 DNA reads TGTGCCACCAGGGAAGGGGTCACCGGGGAGCTGTTTTTT. Full variable domain (outside the CDR3, taken from reference TRBV7-8 and TRBJ2-2): GAGVSQSPRYKVAKRGQDVALRCDPISGHVSLFWYQQALGQGPEFLTYFQNEAQLDKSGLPSDRFFAERPEGSVSTLKIQRTQQEDSAVYLCATREGVTGELFFGEGSRLTVL.

This clonotype was detected a few times. The CDR3 bases are TGTGCCAGCAGTTTTTACGGGACGAGGGAGACTGAAGCTTTCTTT. Its protein product is CASSFYGTRETEAFF. The rearrangement links TRBV27 to TRBJ1-1; the D gene is possibly TRBD1 (5 bases). V was shortened by 3 bases and J by 5 bases, with 16 bases between the two germline ends. The CDR3 extends over 15 amino acids. The V gene's germline CDR1 is MNHEY and CDR2 SMNVEV (reference sequence).

The chain couples TRBV5-1 to TRBJ1-4, with a tentative D call TRBD1 (6 bases). Trimming removed 0 bases at V and 4 bases at J, with 13 bases between. CDR1 is SGHRS and CDR2 is YFSETQ in the germline V gene. The CDR3 has 16 residues. The CDR3 DNA reads TGCGCCAGCAGCTTGGCCACGGGGGCCATTAATGAAAAACTGTTTTTT. It encodes CASSLATGAINEKLFF.

This clonotype has a count of ten or more. The CDR3 sequence is CASSLGQAYNEQFF. The DNA of the CDR3 is TGTGCCAGCAGCTTGGGACAGGCCTACAATGAGCAGTTCTTC. The chain carries TRBV5-6 and TRBJ2-1; TRBD1 might be the D (6 bases). Germline V gene lookup returns CDR1 SGHDT and CDR2 YYEEEE. Trimming pared 0 bases from V and 2 bases from J, leaving 6 bases between. The CDR3 has 14 amino acids.

This chain uses TRBV29-1 with TRBJ2-3; no clear D. This CDR3 has 19 amino acids. From germline, CDR1 is SQVTM and CDR2 ANQGSEA. V lost 0 bases and J lost 3, with 25 bases in between. The CDR3 protein is CSVEDQSGVASVFTDTQYF. DNA of the CDR3: TGCAGCGTTGAAGATCAGTCTGGAGTTGCTAGTGTTTTTACAGATACGCAGTATTTT.

V and J are TRBV27 and TRBJ2-3, with D perhaps being TRBD1 or TRBD2 (5 bases each). Germline lookup yields CDR1 MNHEY and CDR2 SMNVEV (reference sequence). Trimming shortened V by 5 bases and J by 3 bases, and 15 bases separated the two germline ends. CDR3 size: 15 residues. The CDR3: CASSPRVEGTDTQYF. CDR3 in DNA: TGTGCCAGCAGTCCCCGGGTCGAGGGGACAGATACGCAGTATTTT.

The chain joins TRBV5-5 to TRBJ2-7, with 7 bases that match TRBD2. Germline V CDR1 and CDR2: SGHKS, YYEKEE (reference sequence). Trimming cost V 0 bases and J 3 bases; bases outside gene matches: 9. The CDR3 loop spans 16 amino acids. The CDR3 nucleotides read TGTGCCAGCAGCTTGGAGGGAGGGATGGGCTACTACGAGCAGTACTTC. Its protein product is CASSLEGGMGYYEQYF.

The V gene is TRBV4-3, the J gene TRBJ2-5, with TRBD1 matching 9 bases. This CDR3 contains 15 residues. From germline, CDR1 is LGHNA and CDR2 YSLEER. The ends lost 4 bases at V and 5 bases at J; junction bases unmatched: 8. The CDR3 coding sequence is TGCGCCAGCAGCCCCGGGACAGGGCGGAGGGAGACCCAGTACTTC. It is translated as CASSPGTGRRETQYF.

This chain connects TRBV7-9 to TRBJ2-2; 7 bases map to TRBD1. Losses at the gene ends were 5 bases for V and 3 bases for J; bases not matched to a gene: 12. This CDR3 has 17 residues. Germline V gene data show CDR1 as SEHNR and CDR2 as FQNEAQ (reference sequence). In DNA, the CDR3 is TGTGCCAGCAGCCCACGACAGGGCGACGGGGACACCGGGGAGCTGTTTTTT. Amino acid sequence: CASSPRQGDGDTGELFF.

This chain uses TRBV27 with TRBJ2-5, with TRBD2 matching 8 bases. The J segment lost 1 base and the V segment lost 9 bases, leaving 4 bases of the junction unmatched. CDR1 is MNHEY and CDR2 is SMNVEV in the germline V gene (reference sequence). This CDR3 is 13 amino acids long. CDR3 amino acids: CASRGLAQETQYF. Written as DNA, the CDR3 is TGTGCCAGTCGAGGACTAGCCCAAGAGACCCAGTACTTC.

This clonotype was observed a few times. The gene calls are TRBV4-1 and TRBJ1-1; D gene unclear. Trimming stripped 2 bases from V and 0 bases from J, with 10 bases between. Germline values: CDR1 MGHRA, CDR2 YSYEKL. The CDR3 runs 15 residues. CDR3 DNA: TGCGCCAGCAGCCAATCCCCTTCGTTGAACACTGAAGCTTTCTTT. Amino acids: CASSQSPSLNTEAFF.

This clonotype was seen only a few times. The gene calls are TRBV4-1 and TRBJ1-2; TRBD1 might be the D (6 bases). The CDR3 is made up of 14 amino acids. The germline V gene has CDR1 MGHRA and CDR2 YSYEKL. Trimming removed 1 base from V and 7 bases from J, with 13 bases in between. The CDR3 reads CASSQVAGEGGYTF. The CDR3 region has the DNA TGCGCCAGCAGCCAAGTCGCAGGGGAGGGTGGCTACACCTTC.

The chain is built from TRBV6-5 and TRBJ2-6; no firm D call. The germline V gene encodes CDR1 MNHEY and CDR2 SVGAGI. V was trimmed by 10 bases and J by 0 bases, leaving 13 bases between them. The CDR3 runs to 15 residues. The CDR3 region is CATSLVYSGANVLTF. The CDR3 DNA sequence: TGTGCCACCTCGTTAGTCTACTCTGGGGCCAACGTCCTGACTTTC.

The rearrangement joins TRBV7-7 to TRBJ2-7, with 12 bases matching TRBD2. CDR3 size: 17 residues. In germline, CDR1 is SSHAT, CDR2 FNYEAQ (reference sequence). CDR3 residues: CASSPLATSGGLYEQYV. The CDR3 bases are TGTGCTAGCAGCCCTCTGGCCACTAGCGGGGGGCTTTACGAGCAGTACGTC.

The chain links TRBV11-2 to TRBJ2-7; D might be TRBD1 or TRBD2, each matching 5 bases. The CDR3 sequence is 14 residues long. V was shortened by 5 bases and J by 4 bases, with 15 bases between the two germline ends. In germline, CDR1 is SGHAT, CDR2 FQNNGV. CDR3 bases: TGTGCCAGCAGCCTGGGGCCCGGAGGTTACGAGCAGTACTTC. This gives the protein CASSLGPGGYEQYF. The full variable domain, completed using reference TRBV11-2 and TRBJ2-7, is EAGVAQSPRYKIIEKRQSVAFWCNPISGHATLYWYQQILGQGPKLLIQFQNNGVVDDSQLPKDRFSAERLKGVDSTLKIQPAKLEDSAVYLCASSLGPGGYEQYFGPGTRLTVT.

This clonotype was counted only a few times. The chain recombines TRBV12-5 with TRBJ2-1, with unresolved D. This CDR3 is built from 11 residues. CDR1 is LGHNT and CDR2 is FRNRAP in the germline V gene. Trimming cost V 6 bases and J 7 bases, with 7 bases left between them. This CDR3 is CASGRENEQFF. CDR3 coding DNA: TGTGCTAGTGGCCGAGAAAATGAGCAGTTCTTC.

There are a few counts of this clonotype. The rearrangement uses TRBV9 and TRBJ1-1; a possible D gene is TRBD1 (5 bases). This CDR3 has 13 amino acids. Per the germline V gene, CDR1 is SGDLS and CDR2 is YYNGEE. The ends were cut back, 4 bases at V and 4 bases at J, with 11 bases in the middle. Here the CDR3 reads CASSPGGGTEAFF. CDR3 in DNA: TGTGCCAGCAGCCCCGGGGGGGGCACTGAAGCTTTCTTT.

The sample holds a few counts of this clonotype. The rearrangement links TRBV20-1 to TRBJ2-1, with D tentatively TRBD1 (6 bases). Trimming took off 1 base at V and 1 base at J, with 14 bases between the two ends. Germline loops: CDR1 DFQATT, CDR2 SNEGSKA (reference sequence). The CDR3 contains 16 residues. CDR3 sequence reads: CSARGQAAASYNEQFF. Here the CDR3 DNA reads TGCAGTGCTAGAGGACAGGCGGCCGCTTCCTACAATGAGCAGTTCTTC.